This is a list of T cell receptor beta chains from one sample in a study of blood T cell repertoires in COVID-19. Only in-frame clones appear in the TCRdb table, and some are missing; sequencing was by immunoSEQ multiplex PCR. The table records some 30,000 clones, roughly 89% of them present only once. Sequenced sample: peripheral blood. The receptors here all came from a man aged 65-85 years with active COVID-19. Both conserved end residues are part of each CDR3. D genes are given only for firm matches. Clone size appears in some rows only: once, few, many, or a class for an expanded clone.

cdr3_nt: TGCGCCAGCAGTCGACTAGCGGGAGGGACAGATACGCAGTATTTT
cdr3_aa: CASSRLAGGTDTQYF
j_call: TRBJ2-3
d_call: TRBD2
v_call: TRBV10-2
cdr3_length: 15
clone_size: -

cdr3_nt: TGTGCAGTCAGGGCCATGCAGGGGGCGTACAATGAGCAGTTCTTC
cdr3_aa: CAVRAMQGAYNEQFF
j_call: TRBJ2-1
d_call: TRBD1
v_call: TRBV12-5
cdr3_length: 15
clone_size: -

cdr3_nt: TGTGCCAGCAGCTCCCCTTTTGCCCTCGGCACCGGGGAGCTGTTTTTT
cdr3_aa: CASSSPFALGTGELFF
j_call: TRBJ2-2
d_call: -
v_call: TRBV7-2
cdr3_length: 16
clone_size: -

cdr3_nt: TGTGCCAGCATAAGCTCCGGGACAGGAACCTACGAGCAGTACTTC
cdr3_aa: CASISSGTGTYEQYF
j_call: TRBJ2-7
d_call: TRBD1
v_call: TRBV28
cdr3_length: 15
clone_size: once

cdr3_nt: TGCGCCAGCAGCTTGGGTGGACAGAGCTCCTACAATGAGCAGTTCTTC
cdr3_aa: CASSLGGQSSYNEQFF
j_call: TRBJ2-1
d_call: -
v_call: TRBV5-1
cdr3_length: 16
clone_size: -

cdr3_nt: TGTGTCAGAAACTGGCGAAGCGGGAGGCGGGGCTCCAAGCGGAATGAGCAGTTCTTC
cdr3_aa: CVRNWRSGRRGSKRNEQFF
j_call: TRBJ2-1
d_call: -
v_call: TRBV7-5
cdr3_length: 19
clone_size: -

cdr3_nt: TGTGCTAGTGGACCTACCAGGACAGGTGCAGCTTACGAGCAGTACTTC
cdr3_aa: CASGPTRTGAAYEQYF
j_call: TRBJ2-7
d_call: TRBD1
v_call: TRBV12-5
cdr3_length: 16
clone_size: few

cdr3_nt: TGTGCCAGCAAGGCGGGGAGATACGACGAGCAGTACTTC
cdr3_aa: CASKAGRYDEQYF
j_call: TRBJ2-7
d_call: -
v_call: TRBV25-1
cdr3_length: 13
clone_size: once

cdr3_nt: TGTGCCAGCAGCTTGTCAACCGGGAGAAAGGACAATGAGCAGTTCTTC
cdr3_aa: CASSLSTGRKDNEQFF
j_call: TRBJ2-1
d_call: -
v_call: TRBV5-5
cdr3_length: 16
clone_size: -

cdr3_nt: TGTGCCACCCTGGGGACAGGGAACGGGGAGCTGTTTTTT
cdr3_aa: CATLGTGNGELFF
j_call: TRBJ2-2
d_call: TRBD1
v_call: TRBV24-1
cdr3_length: 13
clone_size: -

cdr3_nt: TGTGCCATCAGTGAGAGGGCAGGGTGGTCAGATACGCAGTATTTT
cdr3_aa: CAISERAGWSDTQYF
j_call: TRBJ2-3
d_call: -
v_call: TRBV10-3
cdr3_length: 15
clone_size: -

cdr3_nt: TGCGCCAGCAGCCCAGGGACTAGCGGTCAGACAGGGGAGCAGTTCTTC
cdr3_aa: CASSPGTSGQTGEQFF
j_call: TRBJ2-1
d_call: TRBD2
v_call: TRBV4-3
cdr3_length: 16
clone_size: -

cdr3_nt: TGCAGTGGGGGCCAGCCCCAGCATTTT
cdr3_aa: CSGGQPQHF
j_call: TRBJ1-5
d_call: -
v_call: TRBV20-1
cdr3_length: 9
clone_size: -

cdr3_nt: TGCAGTGCTAGTGATGAAGCGGGGACCTACGAGCAGTACTTC
cdr3_aa: CSASDEAGTYEQYF
j_call: TRBJ2-7
d_call: TRBD2
v_call: TRBV20-1
cdr3_length: 14
clone_size: -

cdr3_nt: TGTGCCAGCAGTTTATCCCTGACACCAATCTATGGCTACACCTTC
cdr3_aa: CASSLSLTPIYGYTF
j_call: TRBJ1-2
d_call: -
v_call: TRBV27
cdr3_length: 15
clone_size: -

cdr3_nt: TGCAGTGCTAGTCCTACCCTGCAAAGCACTGAAGCTTTCTTT
cdr3_aa: CSASPTLQSTEAFF
j_call: TRBJ1-1
d_call: -
v_call: TRBV20-1
cdr3_length: 14
clone_size: -

cdr3_nt: TGTGCCAGCAGCTTGAAGAGACAGGCCACCTATAGCAATCAGCCCCAGCATTTT
cdr3_aa: CASSLKRQATYSNQPQHF
j_call: TRBJ1-5
d_call: -
v_call: TRBV5-6
cdr3_length: 18
clone_size: -

cdr3_nt: TGTGCCAGCAGCTTAGTTGCAGGGGATAATTCACCCCTCCACTTT
cdr3_aa: CASSLVAGDNSPLHF
j_call: TRBJ1-6
d_call: -
v_call: TRBV11-2
cdr3_length: 15
clone_size: -

cdr3_nt: TGTGCCAGCTCACCGGGGGGAGGAGTTCCCGCTGGCTACACCTTC
cdr3_aa: CASSPGGGVPAGYTF
j_call: TRBJ1-2
d_call: -
v_call: TRBV18
cdr3_length: 15
clone_size: once

cdr3_nt: TGTGCCAGCAGCCTTTCGGGTGAGCAGTTCTTC
cdr3_aa: CASSLSGEQFF
j_call: TRBJ2-1
d_call: -
v_call: TRBV3-1/TRBV3-2
cdr3_length: 11
clone_size: -

cdr3_nt: TGTGCCAGCATTGACAGCTACACTGAAGCTTTCTTT
cdr3_aa: CASIDSYTEAFF
j_call: TRBJ1-1
d_call: -
v_call: TRBV28
cdr3_length: 12
clone_size: -

cdr3_nt: TGTGCCAGCAGCCCCGTTGGGGGGGTTGGGGCCAACGTCCTGACTTTC
cdr3_aa: CASSPVGGVGANVLTF
j_call: TRBJ2-6
d_call: TRBD2
v_call: TRBV5-4
cdr3_length: 16
clone_size: once

cdr3_nt: TGTGCCAGCAGCTCCCGGGGCAATCAGCCCCAGCATTTT
cdr3_aa: CASSSRGNQPQHF
j_call: TRBJ1-5
d_call: -
v_call: TRBV7-2
cdr3_length: 13
clone_size: -

cdr3_nt: TGTGCCAGCTCTGAGAGGATCTCTGGGGCCAACGTCCTGACTTTC
cdr3_aa: CASSERISGANVLTF
j_call: TRBJ2-6
d_call: -
v_call: TRBV2
cdr3_length: 15
clone_size: -

cdr3_nt: TGTGCCAGCAGCCTGGGGGGGCATGGTGAGCAGTTCTTC
cdr3_aa: CASSLGGHGEQFF
j_call: TRBJ2-1
d_call: -
v_call: TRBV7-2
cdr3_length: 13
clone_size: -

cdr3_nt: TGTGCCAGCAGCGATTTGACACCCGGACATTCGAACACTGAAGCTTTCTTT
cdr3_aa: CASSDLTPGHSNTEAFF
j_call: TRBJ1-1
d_call: -
v_call: TRBV6-2/TRBV6-3
cdr3_length: 17
clone_size: -

cdr3_nt: TGTGCCAGCAGGGACAGGGGAAAGGCGATTGGCTACACCTTC
cdr3_aa: CASRDRGKAIGYTF
j_call: TRBJ1-2
d_call: TRBD1
v_call: TRBV6-5
cdr3_length: 14
clone_size: -

cdr3_nt: TGTGCCAGCAGCTTGGGGGGAGCGGCGAACACCGGGGAGCTGTTTTTT
cdr3_aa: CASSLGGAANTGELFF
j_call: TRBJ2-2
d_call: -
v_call: TRBV5-4
cdr3_length: 16
clone_size: -

cdr3_nt: TGTGCCAGCAGCCGAAACCTCCTCAGGGGCGTTGGCAAAAACATTCAGTACTTC
cdr3_aa: CASSRNLLRGVGKNIQYF
j_call: TRBJ2-4
d_call: -
v_call: TRBV3-1/TRBV3-2
cdr3_length: 18
clone_size: -

cdr3_nt: TGTGCCAGCTCACCGGGACAGGAGGTGACCCAGTACTTC
cdr3_aa: CASSPGQEVTQYF
j_call: TRBJ2-5
d_call: TRBD1
v_call: TRBV18
cdr3_length: 13
clone_size: -

cdr3_nt: TGTGCCAGCAGCGTAGAAGGGGAACACAACACAGATACGCAGTATTTT
cdr3_aa: CASSVEGEHNTDTQYF
j_call: TRBJ2-3
d_call: -
v_call: TRBV9
cdr3_length: 16
clone_size: -

cdr3_nt: TGCGCCAGCGGGACAGGGGACTCTGGGGCCAACGTCCTGACTTTC
cdr3_aa: CASGTGDSGANVLTF
j_call: TRBJ2-6
d_call: TRBD1
v_call: TRBV5-1
cdr3_length: 15
clone_size: -

cdr3_nt: TGTGCCAGCAGCGCCTATAGCAATCAGCCCCAGCATTTT
cdr3_aa: CASSAYSNQPQHF
j_call: TRBJ1-5
d_call: -
v_call: TRBV7-9
cdr3_length: 13
clone_size: once

cdr3_nt: TGTGCCAGTAGAATGGACAGGGAAGGAGGAAACACCATATATTTT
cdr3_aa: CASRMDREGGNTIYF
j_call: TRBJ1-3
d_call: TRBD1
v_call: TRBV19
cdr3_length: 15
clone_size: -

cdr3_nt: TGTGCCAGCAGCTCCGGACTGAGCTCCTACGAGCAGTACTTC
cdr3_aa: CASSSGLSSYEQYF
j_call: TRBJ2-7
d_call: -
v_call: TRBV11-2
cdr3_length: 14
clone_size: -

cdr3_nt: TGTGCCATCAGCACAGGGGTGGGAGGTCAGCCCCAGCATTTT
cdr3_aa: CAISTGVGGQPQHF
j_call: TRBJ1-5
d_call: TRBD1
v_call: TRBV10-3
cdr3_length: 14
clone_size: -

cdr3_nt: TGTGCCAGCAGCCAACCGGGACAGGGGACATCAGGCTACACCTTC
cdr3_aa: CASSQPGQGTSGYTF
j_call: TRBJ1-2
d_call: TRBD1
v_call: TRBV7-9
cdr3_length: 15
clone_size: -

cdr3_nt: TGTGCCAGTGTCCGGACTAGCGTTAGGGCAGATACGCAGTATTTT
cdr3_aa: CASVRTSVRADTQYF
j_call: TRBJ2-3
d_call: TRBD2
v_call: TRBV6-6
cdr3_length: 15
clone_size: once

cdr3_nt: TGTGCCAGCAGCTTGAGCCTAGCGGGAGTACGTCCCCAGTACTTC
cdr3_aa: CASSLSLAGVRPQYF
j_call: TRBJ2-5
d_call: TRBD2
v_call: TRBV5-6
cdr3_length: 15
clone_size: -

cdr3_nt: TGTGCCAGCAGCCCCTATGGCCTGAGAGGGACCGGGGAGCTGTTTTTT
cdr3_aa: CASSPYGLRGTGELFF
j_call: TRBJ2-2
d_call: -
v_call: TRBV5-5
cdr3_length: 16
clone_size: -

cdr3_nt: TGTGCCAGCAGCTTAGGACAGAACTATGGCTACACCTTC
cdr3_aa: CASSLGQNYGYTF
j_call: TRBJ1-2
d_call: -
v_call: TRBV7-9
cdr3_length: 13
clone_size: -

cdr3_nt: TGTGCCAGCAGCCAAGGAGGTAGCGGGACGTGGGTAGATACGCAGTATTTT
cdr3_aa: CASSQGGSGTWVDTQYF
j_call: TRBJ2-3
d_call: TRBD2
v_call: TRBV3-1/TRBV3-2
cdr3_length: 17
clone_size: -

cdr3_nt: TGCGCCAGCAGCTTGGCGGAGAGCTCCTACAATGAGCAGTTCTTC
cdr3_aa: CASSLAESSYNEQFF
j_call: TRBJ2-1
d_call: -
v_call: TRBV5-1
cdr3_length: 15
clone_size: -

cdr3_nt: TGTGCCTGGAGTAGACTAGCTACTGGGGCCAACGTCCTGACTTTC
cdr3_aa: CAWSRLATGANVLTF
j_call: TRBJ2-6
d_call: TRBD2
v_call: TRBV30
cdr3_length: 15
clone_size: -

cdr3_nt: TGTGCCAGTAGTAAGACTGCGACCACGAGCTCCTACAATGAGCAGTTCTTC
cdr3_aa: CASSKTATTSSYNEQFF
j_call: TRBJ2-1
d_call: -
v_call: TRBV19
cdr3_length: 17
clone_size: -

cdr3_nt: TGTGCCAGCAGCCTTGGACAGGAAAACTCTGGGGCCAACGTCCTGACTTTC
cdr3_aa: CASSLGQENSGANVLTF
j_call: TRBJ2-6
d_call: TRBD1
v_call: TRBV11-3
cdr3_length: 17
clone_size: -

cdr3_nt: TGCGCCAGCAGCCAAGATAATGCCCAGTACCCCAATGAGCAGTTCTTC
cdr3_aa: CASSQDNAQYPNEQFF
j_call: TRBJ2-1
d_call: -
v_call: TRBV4-3
cdr3_length: 16
clone_size: -

cdr3_nt: TGTGCCAGCAGCCAAGAGACAGGGTTGAGCTACACCTTC
cdr3_aa: CASSQETGLSYTF
j_call: TRBJ1-2
d_call: TRBD1
v_call: TRBV3-1/TRBV3-2
cdr3_length: 13
clone_size: -

cdr3_nt: TGTGCCAGCAGTTACTCGAGTACTAGCGGGATATTGTCCTACGAGCAGTACTTC
cdr3_aa: CASSYSSTSGILSYEQYF
j_call: TRBJ2-7
d_call: TRBD2
v_call: TRBV6-2/TRBV6-3
cdr3_length: 18
clone_size: -

cdr3_nt: TGTGCCAGCAGTTACGTGGGGCAGACCCAGTACTTC
cdr3_aa: CASSYVGQTQYF
j_call: TRBJ2-5
d_call: -
v_call: TRBV6-5
cdr3_length: 12
clone_size: -